The 17 T cell receptor beta chains in this list originate from one sample, sequenced in a study of OX40 agonist ivuxolimab in advanced cancers. The assay was immunoSEQ multiplex PCR, and TCRdb's table has in-frame clones only and misses some. The sample contains 70,000 to 85,000 clones, around 94% of which appear only once. Sample: CD4+ or CD8+ T cells sorted from blood, taken in a trial of the OX40 agonist ivuxolimab. These TCRs come from an adult with an advanced solid tumor such as melanoma, head and neck, liver or kidney cancer.

The V call is TRBV6-5, the J call TRBJ1-2; 9 bases agree with TRBD1. V lost 4 bases, J lost 5 bases, and 5 bases stayed unmatched. The CDR3 loop spans 14 amino acids. Germline CDR1 MNHEY, CDR2 SVGAGI. This CDR3 reads CASSSSGTGYGYTF. The CDR3, as DNA: TGTGCCAGCAGTTCCTCCGGGACAGGGTATGGCTACACCTTC.

The CDR3 nucleotides read TGTGCCAGCAGTACTCCCAGGGGTACCCAGCCAGATACGCAGTATTTT. Translating it yields CASSTPRGTQPDTQYF. J is TRBJ2-3 and V is TRBV28, with D perhaps matching TRBD1 (6 bases). From germline, CDR1 is MDHEN and CDR2 SYDVKM. The CDR3 has 16 amino acids. V was shortened by 5 bases and J by 4 bases, with 19 bases between the two germline ends.

The chain employs TRBV7-9 and TRBJ2-1; D possibly corresponds to TRBD2 (6 bases). The V gene lost 4 bases and the J gene lost 6 bases, with 13 bases spanning the gap. The germline V gene has CDR1 SEHNR and CDR2 FQNEAQ (reference sequence). This CDR3 contains 14 residues. The CDR3 coding sequence is TGTGCCAGCAGCTCGGGACTGGAGCTCAATGAGCAGTTCTTC. Amino acids: CASSSGLELNEQFF.

The chain recombines TRBV7-3 with TRBJ2-2; D gene ambiguous. CDR1 is SGHTA, CDR2 FQGTGA, per germline. The length of the CDR3 is 14 residues. The ends were cut back, 6 bases at V and 0 bases at J, with 8 bases in the middle. The CDR3 DNA reads TGTGCCAGCAGTGGAGTTCCGAACACCGGGGAGCTGTTTTTT. Its protein product is CASSGVPNTGELFF.

The chain has TRBV9 and TRBJ1-1; the D gene is possibly TRBD1 (6 bases). The CDR3 has 16 amino acids. CDR1 SGDLS and CDR2 YYNGEE come from the germline V gene. Trimming removed 4 bases at V and 5 bases at J, with 21 bases between. The CDR3 region is CASSSLAGGGVTEAFF. Here the CDR3 DNA reads TGTGCCAGCAGCTCACTCGCGGGGGGCGGAGTAACTGAAGCTTTCTTT. Using reference TRBV9 and TRBJ1-1 for the parts outside the CDR3, the full variable domain is DSGVTQTPKHLITATGQRVTLRCSPRSGDLSVYWYQQSLDQGLQFLIQYYNGEERAKGNILERFSAQQFPDLHSELNLSSLELGDSALYFCASSSLAGGGVTEAFFGQGTRLTVV.

The V gene is TRBV7-4, the J gene TRBJ1-2; 7 nucleotides align to TRBD1. J gave up 3 bases and V 2 bases, and 3 bases lay outside the gene matches. Germline values: CDR1 SGHVT, CDR2 SQSDAQ. The CDR3 spans 14 residues. The CDR3 loop is CASSLTGAYYGYTF. The CDR3 DNA reads TGTGCCAGCAGCTTAACAGGGGCATACTATGGCTACACCTTC.

The rearrangement uses TRBV5-5 and TRBJ2-5; 9 nucleotides align to TRBD1. Per the germline V gene, CDR1 is SGHKS and CDR2 is YYEKEE (reference sequence). This CDR3 comprises 15 residues. Unmatched junction bases numbered 10, after V lost 5 bases and J lost 5 bases. This CDR3 reads CASRQAQGAGETQYF. Written as DNA, the CDR3 is TGTGCCAGCAGGCAGGCACAGGGGGCCGGGGAGACCCAGTACTTC.

The V call is TRBV7-9, the J call TRBJ2-3, with TRBD1 identical over 9 bases. V shed 6 bases, J shed 5 bases, and the junction held 12 bases outside the gene matches. The length of the CDR3 is 16 residues. The germline gives CDR1 SEHNR, CDR2 FQNEAQ (reference sequence). CDR3 region: CASSSLHRGQVDTQYF. The CDR3 DNA is TGTGCCAGCAGTTCTCTCCACAGGGGGCAGGTAGATACGCAGTATTTT.

This chain uses TRBV7-2 with TRBJ2-5; 12 nucleotides match TRBD2. Germline V gene data show CDR1 as SGHTA and CDR2 as FQGNSA. This CDR3 comprises 16 residues. V dropped 5 bases and J dropped 6; count of bases not matched to a gene: 10. CDR3 in DNA: TGTGCCAGCAGCCAAAGACTAGCGGGAGTTGGAAAGACCCAGTACTTC. Translated, it gives CASSQRLAGVGKTQYF.

In regard to this clone: One end of the junction fails to match germline, which may point to a read error. V gene TRBV2 combines with J gene TRBJ2-5, with D perhaps TRBD2 (6 bases). The CDR3 runs to 14 residues. CDR1 is SNHLY and CDR2 is FYNNEI in the germline V gene. The CDR3 loop reads CAGSEQRAQETQYF. The CDR3, as DNA: TGTGCCGGCAGTGAACAGCGGGCACAAGAGACCCAGTACTTC.

The chain joins TRBV28 to TRBJ1-1; D is undetermined. This CDR3 spans 12 amino acids. The V end was cut by 6 bases, the J end by 8 bases, with 13 bases between. Germline V gene lookup returns CDR1 MDHEN and CDR2 SYDVKM. In DNA form, the CDR3 reads TGTGCCAGCAGGAGACCCCCGGTGGAAGCTTTCTTT. It translates to CASRRPPVEAFF.

The chain is built from TRBV11-2 and TRBJ1-2, with 7 bases identical to TRBD1. The CDR3 spans 14 residues. The ends lost 3 bases at V and 6 bases at J; junction bases unmatched: 7. CDR1 and CDR2 from the germline V gene are SGHAT and FQNNGV. The CDR3 DNA follows: TGTGCCAGCAGCTTCCCGACAGGGTCGGATGGCTACACCTTC. Protein sequence: CASSFPTGSDGYTF.

The genes are TRBV5-1 and TRBJ2-1; D is unclear. The V end was cut by 0 bases, the J end by 0 bases, with 10 bases between. The CDR3 covers 16 residues. Per the germline V gene, CDR1 is SGHRS and CDR2 is YFSETQ. CDR3 residues: CASSLATSSSYNEQFF. The CDR3, as DNA: TGCGCCAGCAGCTTGGCGACTTCCAGCTCCTACAATGAGCAGTTCTTC.

V is TRBV11-3 and J is TRBJ2-1; 7 positions match TRBD2. The V and J ends lost 7 bases and 4 bases, in that order; junction bases with no gene match: 7. The CDR3 loop spans 14 amino acids. The germline CDR1 and CDR2 sequences are SGHNT and YENEEA. The CDR3 DNA sequence: TGTGCCAGCAAAGGCGGGAGCGGATACAATGAGCAGTTCTTC. It yields the protein CASKGGSGYNEQFF.

The rearrangement joins TRBV11-2 to TRBJ1-1, with D perhaps TRBD1 (5 bases). The germline V and J ends were trimmed by 0 bases and 3 bases, with 14 bases remaining between them. Germline V gene lookup returns CDR1 SGHAT and CDR2 FQNNGV. This CDR3 contains 16 residues. The CDR3 bases are TGTGCCAGCAGCTTAGAATGGGGGGAGAGATACACTGAAGCTTTCTTT. This translates into CASSLEWGERYTEAFF.

J is TRBJ2-7 and V is TRBV6-5; unclear D gene. The CDR3 has 13 amino acids. Between the trimmed V and J ends, which lost 5 bases and 4 bases, there was a span of 12 bases. Germline CDR1 MNHEY, CDR2 SVGAGI. The CDR3, as DNA: TGTGCCAGCAGTCCCAGGTTACAGTACGAGCAGTACTTC. Amino acid sequence: CASSPRLQYEQYF.

J is TRBJ1-2 and V is TRBV9, with D perhaps TRBD1 (5 bases). The length of the CDR3 is 14 residues. Per the germline V gene, CDR1 is SGDLS and CDR2 is YYNGEE. Trimming took off 6 bases at V and 2 bases at J, with 14 bases between the two ends. CDR3 coding DNA: TGTGCCAGCAACGGACCGGGGGGAAACTATGGCTACACCTTC. Amino acid sequence: CASNGPGGNYGYTF.